The 27 T cell receptor beta chains below were found in one sample sequenced in a study of neurological immune-mediated disorders. TCRdb analysed the 5' RACE reads with MiXCR anew, one entry per CDR3 protein. Found here are over 90,000 distinct CDR3 sequences, approximately 11% of them singletons; the top ten hold 3.1%. Time point of the sample: longitudinal time-point 3. The sequenced material came from PBMCs. All receptors come from a female donor with HTLV-1-associated myelopathy (HAM/TSP).

By frequency in the sample, this clonotype is medium-sized. The CDR3 DNA reads TGCAGTGCTCCCCCAGTAGGGGGTTACACAGATACGCAGTATTTT. Protein: CSAPPVGGYTDTQYF. The chain uses TRBV20-1 and TRBJ2-3; tentatively, D is TRBD1 (6 bases). CDR1 and CDR2 from the germline V gene are DFQATT and SNEGSKA (reference sequence). The CDR3 runs to 15 residues. V lost 5 bases and J 2 bases, leaving 17 bases between the germline ends.

The chain is built from TRBV2 and TRBJ2-3; TRBD2 might be the D (5 bases). CDR3 length equals 13 residues. Germline CDR1 and CDR2: SNHLY and FYNNEI. The ends were cut back, 7 bases at V and 2 bases at J, with 10 bases in the middle. Here the CDR3 DNA reads TGTGCCAGCAAGGAGCGGTTCACAGATACGCAGTATTTT. Translated: CASKERFTDTQYF.

The chain joins TRBV5-1 to TRBJ2-5, with 8 nucleotides matching TRBD2. CDR3 length: 15 amino acids. Germline CDR1 SGHRS, CDR2 YFSETQ. Germline trimming cut 4 bases from V and 4 bases from J; bases unmatched to any gene: 9. DNA of the CDR3: TGCGCCAGCAGCCCACCCGGGGGGGGGCGAGAGACCCAGTACTTC. Its translation: CASSPPGGGRETQYF.

This clonotype was recorded a few times. This chain uses TRBV7-9 with TRBJ2-7; D possibly matches TRBD1 or TRBD2 (5 bases each). Looked up from germline, CDR1 is SEHNR and CDR2 is FQNEAQ (reference sequence). Trimming removed 2 bases from V and 5 bases from J, with 7 bases in between. The CDR3 contains 12 residues. The chain's CDR3 is CASSLMGDEQYF. The DNA of the CDR3 is TGTGCCAGCAGCTTAATGGGGGACGAGCAGTACTTC.

The chain recombines TRBV7-3 with TRBJ1-2; 7 bases fit TRBD1. The CDR3 consists of 13 residues. From germline, CDR1 is SGHTA and CDR2 FQGTGA. V dropped 4 bases and J dropped 3; count of bases not matched to a gene: 2. The CDR3 sequence: CASSSTGDYGYTF. The CDR3 DNA reads as TGTGCCAGCAGCTCCACAGGGGACTATGGCTACACCTTC.

This clonotype has a count of ten or more. The rearrangement uses TRBV3-1 and TRBJ1-2, with 8 bases fitting TRBD1. Germline CDR1 LGHDT, CDR2 YNNKEL (reference sequence). J gave up 7 bases and V 4 bases, and 5 bases lay outside the gene matches. This CDR3 contains 13 residues. CDR3 in amino acids: CASSPSTGAGYTF. In DNA, the CDR3 is TGTGCCAGCAGCCCCTCGACAGGGGCTGGCTACACCTTC.

This clonotype was counted at least ten times. The genes are TRBV20-1 and TRBJ2-7, with D unresolved. This CDR3 is built from 13 residues. V dropped 0 bases and J dropped 2 bases, with 8 bases sitting between them. CDR1 DFQATT and CDR2 SNEGSKA come from the germline V gene (reference sequence). The CDR3 region is CSARDLQTYEQYF. In DNA, the CDR3 is TGCAGTGCTAGAGATCTGCAGACCTACGAGCAGTACTTC.

This clonotype was seen many times. V is TRBV20-1 and J is TRBJ1-1, with 9 positions matching TRBD1. The V and J ends lost 0 bases and 2 bases, in that order; junction bases with no gene match: 10. Germline CDR1 is DFQATT and CDR2 is SNEGSKA (reference sequence). The CDR3 is 17 amino acids. The CDR3 loop is CSARDSKTGGINTEAFF. The CDR3 coding sequence is TGCAGTGCTAGAGATTCCAAAACAGGGGGCATTAACACTGAAGCTTTCTTT.

Notes on this clonotype: A much larger clone lies a single base off, so this may be a read error. The chain combines TRBV4-1 with TRBJ2-1, with 10 positions matching TRBD1. This CDR3 is built from 15 residues. Per the germline V gene, CDR1 is MGHRA and CDR2 is YSYEKL. The CDR3: CASNQAGQGGNEQFF. CDR3 nucleotide sequence: TGCGCCAGCAACCAAGCCGGACAGGGGGGCAATGAGCAGTTCTTC.

This clonotype was seen many times. The chain employs TRBV7-2 and TRBJ2-7, with D perhaps TRBD1 or TRBD2 (6 bases each). The CDR3 covers 14 residues. The V end was cut by 2 bases, the J end by 6 bases, with 14 bases between. The germline V gene encodes CDR1 SGHTA and CDR2 FQGNSA. The CDR3 loop is CASSLYGGAGEQYF. The CDR3 bases are TGTGCCAGCAGCTTATACGGGGGCGCGGGCGAGCAGTACTTC.

The chain couples TRBV5-6 to TRBJ2-3, with D possibly TRBD1 on 5 matching bases. The length of the CDR3 is 15 residues. The germline V gene encodes CDR1 SGHDT and CDR2 YYEEEE. Trimming removed 4 bases from V and 1 base from J, with 13 bases in between. The CDR3 sequence is CASSPSGCRTDTQYF. In DNA form, the CDR3 reads TGTGCCAGCAGCCCCTCAGGGTGTCGCACAGATACGCAGTATTTT.

The rearrangement joins TRBV24-1 to TRBJ2-3; D perhaps matches TRBD1 (5 bases). The germline V gene encodes CDR1 KGHDR and CDR2 SFDVKD. CDR3 length equals 14 residues. Trimming shortened V by 1 base and J by 1 base, and 5 bases separated the two germline ends. CDR3 residues: CATSDLQGTDTQYF. CDR3 DNA: TGTGCCACCAGTGATTTACAGGGCACAGATACGCAGTATTTT.

This clonotype was seen ten or more times. V gene TRBV6-5 combines with J gene TRBJ2-3, with D possibly TRBD1 on 6 matching bases. The CDR3 is 17 residues long. V was cut by 2 bases and J by 2 bases, with 17 bases left in between. The germline V gene encodes CDR1 MNHEY and CDR2 SVGAGI. This CDR3 reads CASSYAPPGHTTDTQYF. The CDR3 DNA reads as TGTGCCAGCAGTTACGCGCCACCGGGACACACCACAGATACGCAGTATTTT.

This clonotype occurred many times. CDR3 loop: CAISPAGETQYF. The CDR3, as DNA: TGTGCCATCAGTCCCGCCGGGGAGACCCAGTACTTC. The chain uses TRBV10-3 and TRBJ2-5; D call uncertain. The CDR3 consists of 12 residues. The germline CDR1 and CDR2 sequences are ENHRY and SYGVKD. The ends were cut back, 5 bases at V and 5 bases at J, with 9 bases in the middle.

The sample holds many counts of this clonotype. The chain is built from TRBV7-3 and TRBJ2-1, with 13 bases that match TRBD2. Trimming took 2 bases from V and 7 from J; bases not matched to a gene: 5. In germline, CDR1 is SGHTA, CDR2 FQGTGA. This CDR3 contains 16 residues. Written as DNA, the CDR3 is TGTGCCAGCAGCTTAGCCGGGACTAGCGGGGTGAATGAGCAGTTCTTC. Translation: CASSLAGTSGVNEQFF.

This clonotype was seen repeatedly, ten times or more. The chain recombines TRBV6-5 with TRBJ1-6; possibly TRBD1 for D (6 bases). Germline V gene lookup returns CDR1 MNHEY and CDR2 SVGAGI. The CDR3 consists of 12 residues. The V gene lost 6 bases and the J gene lost 11 bases, with 11 bases spanning the gap. The CDR3 reads CASRGGGPPLHF. The CDR3, as DNA: TGTGCCAGCAGAGGGGGGGGGCCACCCCTCCACTTT.

The chain joins TRBV20-1 to TRBJ2-7; TRBD1 matches 9 bases. CDR3 size: 16 residues. J gave up 3 bases and V 6 bases, and 15 bases lay outside the gene matches. Germline CDR1 reads DFQATT; CDR2 reads SNEGSKA (reference sequence). The DNA for the CDR3 is TGCAGTGCCTTGGGATCCCTCACAGGGGGCGGCTACGAGCAGTACTTC. Translating gives CSALGSLTGGGYEQYF.

The V call is TRBV24-1, the J call TRBJ2-1, with 7 nucleotides matching TRBD1. The CDR3 sequence is 12 residues long. Germline trimming cut 3 bases from V and 13 bases from J; bases unmatched to any gene: 5. From germline, CDR1 is KGHDR and CDR2 SFDVKD. The CDR3 region is CATSDVRDRQFF. In DNA form, the CDR3 reads TGTGCCACCAGTGATGTCCGGGACAGACAGTTCTTC.

At least ten counts were recorded for this clonotype. The chain combines TRBV5-1 with TRBJ2-3; TRBD1 matches at 8 bases. The CDR3 spans 15 residues. The junction had 10 bases not matched to a gene; V was cut back by 4 bases and J by 6 bases. The germline gives CDR1 SGHRS, CDR2 YFSETQ. The CDR3 region has the DNA TGCGCCAGCAGCCAAGTTCAGGGGGCATCCGATACGCAGTATTTT. This sequence encodes CASSQVQGASDTQYF.

This clonotype was seen many times. V usage is TRBV9 and J usage is TRBJ2-7; a weak D match, TRBD2 (6 bases). The CDR3 consists of 15 residues. Trimming removed 0 bases from V and 0 bases from J, with 10 bases in between. Germline CDR1 SGDLS, CDR2 YYNGEE. In nucleotides, the CDR3 is TGTGCCAGCAGCGTAGGTAGCGGCAGCTCCTACGAGCAGTACTTC. As protein: CASSVGSGSSYEQYF.

This clonotype was picked up many times. The chain employs TRBV27 and TRBJ2-5, with 13 bases identical to TRBD2. The CDR3 length is 17 residues. CDR1 and CDR2 from the germline V gene are MNHEY and SMNVEV (reference sequence). V was pared by 4 bases and J by 5 bases, with 10 bases of the junction left unmatched. CDR3 residues: CASSSTSGGDLGETQYF. In DNA, the CDR3 is TGTGCCAGCAGTTCAACTAGCGGGGGGGATCTCGGGGAGACCCAGTACTTC.

This clonotype was seen at least ten times. The chain joins TRBV10-2 to TRBJ1-5, with D unclear. V dropped 6 bases and J dropped 0 bases, with 9 bases sitting between them. The CDR3 is 14 residues long. Germline-derived CDR1 and CDR2 are WSHSY and SAAADI. CDR3 nucleotides: TGCGCCAGCAGGGCACTTGATAGCAATCAGCCCCAGCATTTT. Amino acid sequence: CASRALDSNQPQHF.

This clonotype was recorded at least ten times. The V call is TRBV7-2, the J call TRBJ2-7; TRBD2 matches at 7 bases. Germline CDR1 SGHTA, CDR2 FQGNSA. The CDR3 totals 12 residues. With V trimmed by 1 base and J by 6 bases, 0 bases remained unmatched. The CDR3 region has the DNA TGTGCCAGCAGCTTAGGGGGGGGCGAGCAGTACTTC. Encoded protein: CASSLGGGEQYF.

This clonotype has ten or more counts. This chain connects TRBV7-9 to TRBJ2-3; D may be TRBD1 (6 bases). Per germline, CDR1 SEHNR and CDR2 FQNEAQ (reference sequence). V lost 0 bases, J lost 6 bases, and 16 bases lay in between. The CDR3 is 16 amino acids. This CDR3 is CASSLASQGYMDTQYF. The CDR3 DNA reads as TGTGCCAGCAGCTTAGCGTCGCAGGGGTATATGGATACGCAGTATTTT.

This clonotype has only a few counts. This chain links TRBV18 with TRBJ1-2; 8 nucleotides align to TRBD1. The length of the CDR3 is 13 residues. Germline loops: CDR1 KGHSH, CDR2 LQKENI. Trimming at V came to 3 bases and at J to 9 bases, leaving 6 bases not matched to a gene. The CDR3 loop reads CASSPDRAPSYTF. CDR3 in DNA: TGTGCCAGCTCACCGGACAGGGCCCCTAGCTACACCTTC.

This clonotype was seen repeatedly, ten times or more. V and J are TRBV5-1 and TRBJ2-5, with D perhaps TRBD1 (5 bases). Germline V gives CDR1 SGHRS, CDR2 YFSETQ. The CDR3 is 14 amino acids. V lost 4 bases and J 5 bases, leaving 15 bases between the germline ends. The CDR3 DNA reads as TGCGCCAGCAGCGTCACATATGCAGGGGAGACCCAGTACTTC. It codes for CASSVTYAGETQYF.

The V gene is TRBV20-1, the J gene TRBJ2-7, with TRBD2 matching 9 bases. The V and J ends lost 6 bases and 2 bases, in that order; junction bases with no gene match: 8. This CDR3 is built from 14 residues. Germline CDR1 and CDR2: DFQATT and SNEGSKA (reference sequence). This CDR3 reads CSAPREGAAYEQYF. The CDR3 DNA reads as TGCAGTGCCCCGCGGGAGGGAGCGGCCTACGAGCAGTACTTC.